The 8 T cell receptor beta chains below come from one sample, sequenced in a study of cytomegalovirus exposure and HLA in healthy donors. Researchers ran the PCR with 60 Vbeta and 13 Jbeta primers. Method: immunoSEQ multiplex PCR; TCRdb's copy keeps in-frame clones and lacks some. The data show 85,000 to 90,000 clones, with about 85% seen just once and 6% to 7.5% held by the top ten. Sequencing input: PBMCs. The source is a man aged 40-55 years in good health and CMV-seropositive.

The rearrangement links TRBV18 to TRBJ2-3; 8 bases fit TRBD2. CDR1 and CDR2 (germline): KGHSH, LQKENI. V trimming: 5 bases; J trimming: 4 bases; junction bases outside the gene matches: 17. The CDR3 covers 18 residues. The CDR3 is CASSSTFGGSGSSDTQYF. For the CDR3, the DNA is TGTGCCAGCTCATCGACGTTCGGGGGAAGCGGGAGTTCAGATACGCAGTATTTT. The variable domain in full, completed from reference TRBV18 and TRBJ2-3, reads NAGVMQNPRHLVRRRGQEARLRCSPMKGHSHVYWYRQLPEEGLKFMVYLQKENIIDESGMPKERFSAEFPKEGPSILRIQQVVRGDSAAYFCASSSTFGGSGSSDTQYFGPGTRLTVL.

The J gene is TRBJ2-3, the V gene TRBV5-1; TRBD1 aligns across 11 bases. In germline, CDR1 is SGHRS, CDR2 YFSETQ. The CDR3 is 15 residues long. V gave up 3 bases and J gave up 8 bases; unmatched junction bases: 8. DNA for the CDR3: TGCGCCAGCAGCTCGGGACAGGGGGTTTTTGGTACGCAGTATTTT. The encoded protein is CASSSGQGVFGTQYF.

The rearrangement joins TRBV5-1 to TRBJ2-2; TRBD1 matches 8 bases. The V gene end was trimmed by 4 bases and the J gene end by 5 bases; junction bases not matched to a gene: 1. The germline V gene has CDR1 SGHRS and CDR2 YFSETQ. This CDR3 contains 13 residues. CDR3 protein: CASSRQGTGELFF. The CDR3 bases are TGCGCCAGCAGCCGACAGGGGACCGGGGAGCTGTTTTTT.

V is TRBV6-5 and J is TRBJ1-5; TRBD1 might be the D (5 bases). Trimming cost V 3 bases and J 7 bases, with 16 bases left between them. The CDR3 totals 15 residues. Germline values: CDR1 MNHEY, CDR2 SVGAGI. This CDR3 reads CASSYSGRAGQPQHF. The CDR3, as DNA: TGTGCCAGCAGTTATTCAGGGAGAGCGGGGCAGCCCCAGCATTTT.

V is TRBV5-1 and J is TRBJ2-1, with TRBD2 as a possible D gene (6 bases). From germline, CDR1 is SGHRS and CDR2 YFSETQ. The V end was cut by 3 bases, the J end by 9 bases, with 19 bases between. This CDR3 spans 15 amino acids. CDR3 region: CASSSGGPGAGEQFF. Written as DNA, the CDR3 is TGCGCCAGCAGCTCCGGGGGACCCGGGGCGGGTGAGCAGTTCTTC.

The chain employs TRBV5-4 and TRBJ2-3; 10 nucleotides match TRBD2. CDR1 is SGHNT, CDR2 YYREEE, per germline (reference sequence). The CDR3 runs 17 residues. V trimming: 4 bases; J trimming: 5 bases; junction bases outside the gene matches: 13. The CDR3 reads CASSPWGGSGGIDTQYF. The CDR3 DNA sequence: TGTGCCAGCAGCCCTTGGGGAGGTAGCGGGGGGATAGATACGCAGTATTTT.

The J gene is TRBJ1-2, the V gene TRBV5-1; 7 bases match TRBD1. Trimming took 9 bases from V and 5 from J; bases not matched to a gene: 10. There are 13 residues in the CDR3. Germline V gene lookup returns CDR1 SGHRS and CDR2 YFSETQ. CDR3 sequence reads: CAINRGGWYGYTF. For the CDR3, the DNA is TGCGCCATTAACAGGGGAGGTTGGTATGGCTACACCTTC.

This clone appeared a single time. The rearrangement uses TRBV6-5 and TRBJ1-1; D possibly corresponds to TRBD1 (5 bases). The CDR3 extends over 12 amino acids. V shed 6 bases and J shed 10 bases, with 15 bases lying between them. Germline assignment: CDR1 MNHEY and CDR2 SVGAGI. The CDR3 DNA reads TGTGCCAGCAGAGCCGGGGGGGTTGCAGCTTTCTTT. Translating it yields CASRAGGVAAFF.